The 15 T cell receptor beta chains given below trace back to one sample, sequenced in a study of identical twins' blood T cells. TCRdb reanalysed the 5' RACE reads using MiXCR and keeps one entry per CDR3 protein. The sample contains around 380,000 distinct CDR3 sequences, over 25% of which appear only once. Specimen: PBMCs. The receptors were sampled from a woman aged 18-49 years in good health.

The chain carries TRBV6-5 and TRBJ1-1; a weak D match, TRBD1 (5 bases). Germline V gene lookup returns CDR1 MNHEY and CDR2 SVGAGI. V was clipped by 6 bases and J by 0 bases, with 11 bases between them. The CDR3 sequence is 14 residues long. This CDR3 is CASRMDTMNTEAFF. The CDR3 bases are TGTGCCAGCAGAATGGACACCATGAACACTGAAGCTTTCTTT.

This clonotype was detected only a few times. V gene TRBV7-9 combines with J gene TRBJ1-1, with D unclear. The CDR3 spans 12 residues. Germline-derived CDR1 and CDR2 are SEHNR and FQNEAQ (reference sequence). Trimming left V 5 bases short and J 7 bases short, with 11 bases between. In DNA form, the CDR3 reads TGTGCCAGCAGCGCCTATGAGCTTGAAGCTTTCTTT. Translation gives CASSAYELEAFF. The entire variable domain, with the rest obtained from reference TRBV7-9 and TRBJ1-1, is as follows: DTGVSQNPRHKITKRGQNVTFRCDPISEHNRLYWYRQTLGQGPEFLTYFQNEAQLEKSRLLSDRFSAERPKGSFSTLEIQRTEQGDSAMYLCASSAYELEAFFGQGTRLTVV.

This clonotype was observed at least ten times. The chain carries TRBV19 and TRBJ2-3; 9 positions agree with TRBD2. The CDR3 is made up of 16 amino acids. J was trimmed by 1 base and V by 3 bases; bases with no gene match: 5. In germline, CDR1 is LNHDA, CDR2 SQIVND (reference sequence). The CDR3 region has the DNA TGTGCCAGTAGTATTCCGGCGGGGGGGGGCACAGATACGCAGTATTTT. Translation gives CASSIPAGGGTDTQYF.

This clonotype was found a few times. The V gene is TRBV18, the J gene TRBJ2-7, with TRBD1 matching 9 bases. The CDR3 extends over 15 amino acids. Germline CDR1 reads KGHSH; CDR2 reads LQKENI. The V gene end was trimmed by 3 bases and the J gene end by 5 bases; junction bases not matched to a gene: 8. This CDR3 is CASSPRGQGVDEQYF. CDR3 nucleotides: TGTGCCAGCTCACCCCGGGGACAGGGTGTGGACGAGCAGTACTTC.

Turning to this clonotype: The junction departs from germline at one end; a sequencing error may be responsible. The J gene is TRBJ1-1, the V gene TRBV5-1; no reliable D call. Per germline, CDR1 SGHRS and CDR2 YFSETQ. CDR3 size: 14 residues. This CDR3 is CASSGFSRNTEAFF. The CDR3 nucleotides are TGCGCCAGCAGCGGGTTTTCCAGGAACACTGAGGCTTTCTTT.

The chain has TRBV10-2 and TRBJ2-2; 8 nucleotides agree with TRBD2. CDR3 length: 17 residues. Trimming took 4 bases from V and 4 from J; bases not matched to a gene: 11. Germline V gene lookup returns CDR1 WSHSY and CDR2 SAAADI. The CDR3 DNA sequence: TGCGCCAGCAGTGGACTAGGGAGCGGGAGTTTCACCGGGGAGCTGTTTTTT. The encoded protein is CASSGLGSGSFTGELFF.

The chain has TRBV5-1 and TRBJ1-4; TRBD1 aligns across 9 bases. Per germline, CDR1 SGHRS and CDR2 YFSETQ. J was trimmed by 2 bases and V by 4 bases; bases with no gene match: 9. The CDR3 is 17 residues long. Here the CDR3 reads CASSPRTGVTTNEKLFF. Written as DNA, the CDR3 is TGCGCCAGCAGCCCGCGGACAGGGGTGACGACTAATGAAAAACTGTTTTTT.

The chain's CDR3 is CASSFYSEAFF. CDR3 nucleotide sequence: TGTGCCAGCAGCTTTTACAGTGAAGCTTTCTTT. The gene calls are TRBV7-2 and TRBJ1-1; D gene uncertain. V was pared by 3 bases and J by 7 bases, with 6 bases between. The CDR3 has 11 residues. Germline V gives CDR1 SGHTA, CDR2 FQGNSA.

The count of this clonotype is one. The chain is built from TRBV24-1 and TRBJ1-2; D is unclear. Germline lookup yields CDR1 KGHDR and CDR2 SFDVKD. V dropped 1 base and J dropped 0 bases, with 5 bases sitting between them. This CDR3 has 14 amino acids. CDR3 amino acids: CATSDLKTNYGYTF. CDR3 sequence (DNA): TGTGCCACCAGTGATTTAAAAACTAACTATGGCTACACCTTC.

The sample holds many counts of this clonotype. The chain uses TRBV19 and TRBJ1-1; no clear D. Germline V gene lookup returns CDR1 LNHDA and CDR2 SQIVND (reference sequence). CDR3 length: 11 amino acids. Trimming shortened V by 10 bases and J by 4 bases, and 10 bases separated the two germline ends. As DNA, the CDR3 is TGTGCCACTAAAGGGAGCACTGAAGCTTTCTTT. Protein: CATKGSTEAFF.

This clonotype was seen a few times. V usage is TRBV20-1 and J usage is TRBJ1-1; maybe TRBD1 (5 bases). Germline V CDR1 and CDR2: DFQATT, SNEGSKA (reference sequence). The CDR3 has 14 residues. Trimming shortened V by 6 bases and J by 3 bases, and 17 bases separated the two germline ends. CDR3 loop: CSAPNWGRHTEAFF. The CDR3 nucleotides are TGCAGTGCGCCTAACTGGGGGAGGCACACTGAAGCTTTCTTT.

The gene calls are TRBV2 and TRBJ1-4; D is perhaps TRBD1 (5 bases). This CDR3 spans 13 amino acids. CDR1 and CDR2 from the germline V gene are SNHLY and FYNNEI. Trimming took off 11 bases at V and 5 bases at J, with 15 bases between the two ends. The CDR3 coding sequence is TGTGCCCACGGAGGGGTTGAAAATGAAAAACTGTTTTTT. Protein product: CAHGGVENEKLFF.

This clonotype was detected ten times or more. The chain links TRBV7-2 to TRBJ2-3; tentatively, D is TRBD1 (6 bases). The germline V gene encodes CDR1 SGHTA and CDR2 FQGNSA. Trimming removed 2 bases from V and 0 bases from J, with 6 bases in between. The CDR3 totals 14 residues. The CDR3 is CASSLTGSTDTQYF. In DNA form, the CDR3 reads TGTGCCAGCAGCTTAACAGGGAGCACAGATACGCAGTATTTT. Full variable domain (outside the CDR3, taken from reference TRBV7-2 and TRBJ2-3): GAGVSQSPSNKVTEKGKDVELRCDPISGHTALYWYRQSLGQGLEFLIYFQGNSAPDKSGLPSDRFSAERTGGSVSTLTIQRTQQEDSAVYLCASSLTGSTDTQYFGPGTRLTVL.

The V and J genes are TRBV11-2 and TRBJ2-1, with 8 bases fitting TRBD2. Germline V lookup: CDR1 SGHAT, CDR2 FQNNGV. V was pared by 8 bases and J by 4 bases, with 22 bases of the junction left unmatched. The CDR3 has 19 residues. CDR3 sequence reads: CASRGIARGAPSLYNEQFF. The CDR3 nucleotides are TGTGCCAGCCGCGGCATAGCGCGGGGGGCTCCCTCCTTATACAATGAGCAGTTCTTC.

The chain combines TRBV6-5 with TRBJ2-2; TRBD1 matches at 9 bases. Trimming removed 10 bases from V and 6 bases from J; junction bases left unmatched: 18. CDR1 is MNHEY and CDR2 is SVGAGI in the germline V gene. The CDR3 has 17 residues. This CDR3 reads CATYGDREMLGAGELFF. The CDR3 bases are TGTGCCACCTACGGGGACAGGGAGATGTTAGGAGCCGGGGAGCTGTTTTTT.